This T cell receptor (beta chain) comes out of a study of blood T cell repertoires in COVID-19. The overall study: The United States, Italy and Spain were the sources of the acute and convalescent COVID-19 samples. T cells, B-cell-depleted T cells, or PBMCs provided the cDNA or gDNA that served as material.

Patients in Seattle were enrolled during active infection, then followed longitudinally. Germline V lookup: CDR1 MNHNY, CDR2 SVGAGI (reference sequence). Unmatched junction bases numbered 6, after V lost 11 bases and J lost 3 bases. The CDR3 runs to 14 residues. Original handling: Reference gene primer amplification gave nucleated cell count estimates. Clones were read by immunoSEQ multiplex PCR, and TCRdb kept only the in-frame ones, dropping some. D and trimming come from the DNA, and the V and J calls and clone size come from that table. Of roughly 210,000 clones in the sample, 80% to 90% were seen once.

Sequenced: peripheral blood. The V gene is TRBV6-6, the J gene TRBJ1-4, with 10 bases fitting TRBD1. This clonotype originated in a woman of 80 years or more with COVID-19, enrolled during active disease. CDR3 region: CAGRQGAANEKLFF. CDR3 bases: TGTGCCGGACGACAGGGGGCTGCTAATGAAAAACTGTTTTTT.